The present TCR beta chain was sequenced within a study of beta chain features in type 1 diabetes. The germline V gene encodes CDR1 SGDLS and CDR2 YYNGEE. The CDR3 has 14 residues. V gave up 3 bases and J gave up 1 base, with 10 bases separating them. Study results and caveats: Individuals with type 1 diabetes displayed fewer insertions and more deletions at VDJ junctions.

Notes on this clone: The target antigen is unknown.

Expressed TCRB transcripts were sequenced because the isolated RNA had all been reverse transcribed beforehand. TCRdb's table, derived via immunoSEQ multiplex PCR, lists solely in-frame clones and lacks some. The table has hundreds of thousands of clones, about 15% seen once. Material for sequencing was naive CD4+ T cells from blood. This receptor was obtained from a man younger than 40 in good health. The V gene is TRBV9, the J gene TRBJ2-5, with unresolved D. This CDR3 is CASSGGPAQETQYF. In DNA form, the CDR3 reads TGTGCCAGCAGCGGAGGACCGGCCCAAGAGACCCAGTACTTC. The whole variable domain, filled in from reference TRBV9 and TRBJ2-5, reads DSGVTQTPKHLITATGQRVTLRCSPRSGDLSVYWYQQSLDQGLQFLIQYYNGEERAKGNILERFSAQQFPDLHSELNLSSLELGDSALYFCASSGGPAQETQYFGPGTRLLVL.